These 5 T cell receptor beta chains came from one sample sequenced in a study of blood T cell repertoires in COVID-19. Profiling relied on immunoSEQ multiplex PCR, and the TCRdb table lists in-frame clones only, not all of them. Found here are under 170,000 clones, about nine tenths of them singletons; the top ten hold 4% to 5%. Sequenced: peripheral blood. These receptors came from a woman aged 60-75 years with active or convalescent COVID-19.

The chain carries TRBV5-1 and TRBJ1-3; D uncertain. This CDR3 comprises 14 residues. The ends were cut back, 5 bases at V and 4 bases at J, with 13 bases in the middle. The germline gives CDR1 SGHRS, CDR2 YFSETQ. The CDR3 is CASSREGLGNTIYF. CDR3 bases: TGCGCCAGCAGTCGGGAGGGCCTCGGAAACACCATATATTTT.

V usage is TRBV19 and J usage is TRBJ2-7, with TRBD1 matching 7 bases. V gave up 1 base and J gave up 3 bases; unmatched junction bases: 3. The CDR3 totals 14 residues. Germline CDR1 is LNHDA and CDR2 is SQIVND (reference sequence). Written as DNA, the CDR3 is TGTGCCAGTAGTATAGCGGGGACAGACTACGAGCAGTACTTC. Amino acid sequence: CASSIAGTDYEQYF.

This clone was seen a handful of times. V gene TRBV10-1 combines with J gene TRBJ1-1, with 8 positions matching TRBD1. Germline V CDR1 and CDR2: WNHNN, SYGVQD (reference sequence). The CDR3 covers 14 residues. J gave up 0 bases and V 4 bases, and 1 base lay outside the gene matches. The DNA of the CDR3 is TGCGCCAGCAGTGGACAGGGGTTGAACACTGAAGCTTTCTTT. Translated, it gives CASSGQGLNTEAFF.

This chain uses TRBV7-2 with TRBJ1-3, with no clear D. Trimming pared 7 bases from V and 4 bases from J, leaving 11 bases between. Per germline, CDR1 SGHTA and CDR2 FQGNSA. The CDR3 runs 13 residues. This chain's CDR3 is CASTTSGGNTIYF. CDR3 coding DNA: TGTGCCAGCACCACCTCGGGAGGAAACACCATATATTTT.

This chain joins TRBV5-4 and TRBJ2-2; TRBD2 is a possible D gene (6 bases). The CDR3 has 14 residues. V was trimmed by 4 bases and J by 4 bases, leaving 11 bases between them. Germline V gives CDR1 SGHNT, CDR2 YYREEE (reference sequence). CDR3: CASSPGLGTGELFF. The DNA for the CDR3 is TGTGCCAGCAGCCCGGGACTGGGCACCGGGGAGCTGTTTTTT.